This passage covers 4 T cell receptor beta chains from one sample sequenced in a study of T cell responses to AZD1222 COVID-19 vaccine. Libraries were prepared by immunoSEQ multiplex PCR; TCRdb keeps only in-frame clonotypes and omits some of them. This table holds about 130,000 clones, roughly nine tenths found once. The specimen was peripheral blood, collected on day 0 of AZD1222 vaccination. The receptor set was obtained from an adult in good health.

The chain joins TRBV18 to TRBJ1-2; D unclear. Trimming pared 0 bases from V and 1 base from J, leaving 9 bases between. The germline CDR1 and CDR2 sequences are KGHSH and LQKENI. There are 15 residues in the CDR3. DNA for the CDR3: TGTGCCAGCTCACCACCGGCCTCGGTTAACTATGGCTACACCTTC. Translated: CASSPPASVNYGYTF.

This rearrangement joins TRBV12-3 or TRBV12-4 to TRBJ1-1; D gene ambiguous. The CDR3 is made up of 12 amino acids. Between the trimmed V and J ends, which lost 1 base and 11 bases, there was a span of 11 bases. The CDR3 region has the DNA TGTGCCAGCAGTTTAGAGCCCCCCTTTGCTTTCTTT. Its protein product is CASSLEPPFAFF.

The chain is built from TRBV3-1 (or the pseudogene TRBV3-2) and TRBJ2-1, with TRBD2 as a possible D gene (6 bases). V lost 1 base to trimming and J lost 9 bases, with 13 bases between them. Germline lookup yields CDR1 LGHDT and CDR2 YNNKEL (reference sequence). The CDR3 is 14 amino acids. The CDR3 is CASSQADSGSEQFF. CDR3 bases: TGTGCCAGCAGCCAAGCCGACAGCGGGTCTGAGCAGTTCTTC.

The chain carries TRBV7-6 and TRBJ1-1; 7 bases are a match to TRBD1. The V gene's germline CDR1 is SGHVS and CDR2 FNYEAQ. This CDR3 has 14 residues. V was pared by 2 bases and J by 2 bases, with 2 bases of the junction left unmatched. The CDR3 is CASSLQGENTEAFF. The CDR3 DNA is TGTGCCAGCAGCTTACAGGGGGAAAACACTGAAGCTTTCTTT. The whole variable domain, remainder taken from reference TRBV7-6 and TRBJ1-1, is GAGVSQSPRYKVTKRGQDVALRCDPISGHVSLYWYRQALGQGPEFLTYFNYEAQQDKSGLPNDRFSAERPEGSISTLTIQRTEQRDSAMYRCASSLQGENTEAFFGQGTRLTVV.